This T cell receptor beta chain originates from a study of CD8 T cells in Susac syndrome. About the study: Patients with Susac syndrome were therapy-naive, on corticosteroids, or on intravenous immunoglobulin alone at the time that blood was drawn. Points from the study as a whole: There were over 15 Susac-specific public clones in total CD8+ repertoires and a few in CD8+ TEMRA repertoires.

Details on this clonotype: Its antigen is currently unknown.

An amount of RNA that ranged from roughly 0.45 to 1 ug was reverse transcribed with random hexamers. The method of amplification for TCR beta CDR3 was immunoSEQ multiplex PCR, covering 54 Vbeta and 13 Jbeta. TCRdb re-derived calls from the immunoSEQ multiplex PCR reads in MiXCR, one entry per CDR3 protein. The table includes approximately 190,000 distinct CDR3 sequences, more than 85% detected once. The specimen was CD8+ T cells from PBMCs. This receptor was identified in a human donor with Susac syndrome.

CDR3 in DNA: TGTGCCATCAGTCAGAACGGGGATAATGAGCAGTTCTTC. Translation: CAISQNGDNEQFF. The V and J genes are TRBV10-3 and TRBJ2-1, with D possibly TRBD2 on 5 matching bases. Germline CDR1 reads ENHRY; CDR2 reads SYGVKD. V lost 5 bases to trimming and J lost 7 bases, with 12 bases between them. This CDR3 is 13 amino acids long.